This T cell receptor beta chain originates from a study of cytomegalovirus exposure and HLA in healthy donors. About the research overall: A prior analysis found about 110 million unique TCR beta sequences from 170 million or so T cells.

Germline CDR1 MNHNY, CDR2 SVGAGI (reference sequence). The CDR3 extends over 16 amino acids. Trimming removed 0 bases at V and 7 bases at J, with 19 bases between. Study results and limitations: Another analysis was done later, and it associated around 17,000 TCR beta sequences with HLA alleles at 0.05 false discovery rate. Previously analyzed data showed that most TCR beta V segments were productive at a frequency of about 87% or about 30%.

Turning to this clone: The antigen is unknown.

Primers included in the PCR were 60 Vbeta and 13 Jbeta primers. Method: immunoSEQ multiplex PCR; TCRdb's copy keeps in-frame clones and lacks some. The sample holds tens of thousands of clones; over 65% are singletons and the top ten take 2.5% to 3.5%. Sequenced material: PBMCs. The TCR comes from a man over 45 in good health and CMV-seropositive. J is TRBJ2-7 and V is TRBV6-6; a weak D match, TRBD2 (5 bases). As DNA, the CDR3 is TGTGCCAGCAGTTACTCGTCTAGCCTAGCATCCCTGGAGCAGTACTTC. Its translation is CASSYSSSLASLEQYF.